A single sample gave rise to the 24 T cell receptor beta chains below, sequenced in a study of cytomegalovirus exposure and HLA in healthy donors. Assay used: immunoSEQ multiplex PCR; TCRdb lists only in-frame clones, some missing. The table shows 150,000 to 200,000 clones, with just under 90% occurring only once. Sequencing was performed on PBMCs. All receptors come from a woman aged 25 to 39 in good health and CMV-seronegative.

The gene calls are TRBV6-6 and TRBJ2-1; the match to TRBD1 covers 9 bases. Germline lookup yields CDR1 MNHNY and CDR2 SVGAGI (reference sequence). V lost 0 bases and J lost 3; bases outside the gene matches: 3. The CDR3 length is 16 residues. CDR3 sequence (DNA): TGTGCCAGCAGTTACTCGGGGGACAGGGACTACAATGAGCAGTTCTTC. This sequence encodes CASSYSGDRDYNEQFF.

J is TRBJ2-2 and V is TRBV5-1; 12 bases map to TRBD2. The CDR3 runs to 17 residues. CDR1 is SGHRS and CDR2 is YFSETQ in the germline V gene. J lost 5 bases, V lost 6 bases, and 11 bases had no gene match. In DNA, the CDR3 is TGCGCCAGCACCAGGGCTAGCGGGGGGGCCGGAACCGGGGAGCTGTTTTTT. Protein sequence: CASTRASGGAGTGELFF.

The rearrangement links TRBV7-2 to TRBJ2-1, with D perhaps TRBD2 (6 bases). The CDR3 sequence is 13 residues long. The V and J ends lost 5 bases and 8 bases respectively, with 13 bases between them. Looked up from germline, CDR1 is SGHTA and CDR2 is FQGNSA. This CDR3 is CASSPGGWDEQFF. In nucleotides, the CDR3 is TGTGCCAGCAGCCCCGGAGGGTGGGATGAGCAGTTCTTC.

The chain has TRBV15 and TRBJ2-7; 9 nucleotides match TRBD2. J lost 2 bases, V lost 0 bases, and 5 bases had no gene match. This CDR3 is built from 16 residues. Per the germline V gene, CDR1 is LNHNV and CDR2 is YYDKDF (reference sequence). CDR3 sequence (DNA): TGTGCCACCAGCAGAGATCTAGGCGGGGGGGCCTACGAGCAGTACTTC. Amino acids: CATSRDLGGGAYEQYF.

V gene TRBV2 combines with J gene TRBJ1-2; 7 nucleotides match TRBD1. In germline, CDR1 is SNHLY, CDR2 FYNNEI. V dropped 3 bases and J dropped 2; count of bases not matched to a gene: 3. CDR3 size: 14 residues. The CDR3 nucleotides read TGTGCCAGCAGTGACAGGGACAGCAACTATGGCTACACCTTC. It specifies CASSDRDSNYGYTF. The full variable domain, with the rest looked up from reference TRBV2 and TRBJ1-2, is EPEVTQTPSHQVTQMGQEVILRCVPISNHLYFYWYRQILGQKVEFLVSFYNNEISEKSEIFDDQFSVERPDGSNFTLKIRSTKLEDSAMYFCASSDRDSNYGYTFGSGTRLTVV.

The rearrangement links TRBV5-7 to TRBJ1-5; tentative D call: TRBD1 (6 bases). TRBV5-7 is designated an ORF whose function remains uncertain. V gave up 4 bases and J gave up 0 bases, with 17 bases separating them. The CDR3 sequence is 17 residues long. CDR3 residues: CASSNHRAPDSNQPQHF. In DNA form, the CDR3 reads TGTGCCAGCAGCAATCACAGGGCTCCTGATAGCAATCAGCCCCAGCATTTT.

The chain employs TRBV30 and TRBJ2-7, with D tentatively TRBD1 (6 bases). This CDR3 comprises 14 residues. V was shortened by 3 bases and J by 2 bases, with 14 bases between the two germline ends. Germline V lookup: CDR1 GTSNPN, CDR2 SVGIG (reference sequence). CDR3: CAWRRDNQPYEQYF. The CDR3 DNA sequence: TGTGCCTGGAGAAGGGACAACCAACCCTACGAGCAGTACTTC.

The J gene is TRBJ1-1, the V gene TRBV29-1; D unclear. Trimming cost V 5 bases and J 0 bases, with 13 bases left between them. Germline loops: CDR1 SQVTM, CDR2 ANQGSEA. The length of the CDR3 is 14 residues. The CDR3 region is CSVIWALMNTEAFF. In DNA form, the CDR3 reads TGCAGCGTTATCTGGGCGCTCATGAACACTGAAGCTTTCTTT. Full variable domain (missing parts from reference TRBV29-1 and TRBJ1-1): SAVISQKPSRDICQRGTSLTIQCQVDSQVTMMFWYRQQPGQSLTLIATANQGSEATYESGFVIDKFPISRPNLTFSTLTVSNMSPEDSSIYLCSVIWALMNTEAFFGQGTRLTVV.

The J gene is TRBJ1-1, the V gene TRBV6-1, with unresolved D. The germline CDR1 and CDR2 sequences are MNHNS and SASEGT. Trimming left V 7 bases short and J 3 bases short, with 12 bases between. The CDR3 covers 13 residues. The CDR3 loop is CASKPGIDTEAFF. The CDR3 DNA reads as TGTGCCAGCAAACCCGGGATCGACACTGAAGCTTTCTTT.

This rearrangement joins TRBV7-9 to TRBJ2-7; weak D call: TRBD2 (6 bases). This CDR3 has 14 amino acids. Trimming removed 7 bases at V and 7 bases at J, with 20 bases between. Per the germline V gene, CDR1 is SEHNR and CDR2 is FQNEAQ (reference sequence). The DNA for the CDR3 is TGTGCCAGCACCCAAGGGATTCCCGCGGGAGAGCAGTACTTC. Translation: CASTQGIPAGEQYF.

This clone was seen just once. The chain combines TRBV18 with TRBJ1-1, with D maybe TRBD1 (6 bases). Between the trimmed V and J ends, which lost 2 bases and 0 bases, there was a span of 13 bases. Germline V gives CDR1 KGHSH, CDR2 LQKENI. This CDR3 has 16 residues. CDR3 sequence: CASSPIDRTMNTEAFF. CDR3 nucleotide sequence: TGTGCCAGCTCACCAATTGACAGGACGATGAACACTGAAGCTTTCTTT.

This chain uses TRBV12-5 with TRBJ2-1; 13 positions match TRBD2. Germline trimming cut 2 bases from V and 3 bases from J; bases unmatched to any gene: 1. Germline lookup yields CDR1 LGHNT and CDR2 FRNRAP. The CDR3 length is 16 residues. CDR3 nucleotides: TGTGCTAGTGGTTTGACTAGCGGGGGGGTCTACAATGAGCAGTTCTTC. Translating it yields CASGLTSGGVYNEQFF.

The chain has TRBV6-1 and TRBJ1-5; D is ambiguous. The CDR3 covers 14 residues. The germline CDR1 and CDR2 sequences are MNHNS and SASEGT. Trimming removed 4 bases at V and 0 bases at J, with 7 bases between. The CDR3 nucleotides read TGTGCCAGCAGTGGACTCATTAGCAATCAGCCCCAGCATTTT. Amino acid sequence: CASSGLISNQPQHF.

V and J are TRBV6-5 and TRBJ2-7; TRBD2 agrees at 8 bases. Germline CDR1 is MNHEY and CDR2 is SVGAGI. Unmatched junction bases numbered 7, after V lost 6 bases and J lost 0 bases. The CDR3 runs to 15 residues. The CDR3 here is CASRASGPSSYEQYF. The CDR3 DNA is TGTGCCAGCAGAGCTAGCGGGCCTAGCTCCTACGAGCAGTACTTC.

This rearrangement joins TRBV11-2 to TRBJ2-3; 8 positions match TRBD2. V shed 2 bases, J shed 10 bases, and the junction held 20 bases outside the gene matches. This CDR3 is built from 18 residues. Germline V gene lookup returns CDR1 SGHAT and CDR2 FQNNGV. The CDR3 here is CASSLPRSGGPPGAPQYF. CDR3 sequence (DNA): TGTGCCAGCAGCTTACCCAGGAGCGGGGGCCCGCCCGGGGCGCCGCAGTATTTT.

The chain recombines TRBV14 with TRBJ2-7, with TRBD2 identical over 7 bases. Per the germline V gene, CDR1 is SGHDN and CDR2 is FVKESK. V gave up 1 base and J gave up 4 bases; unmatched junction bases: 7. CDR3 length equals 15 residues. The CDR3 nucleotides read TGTGCCAGCAGCCAAGCCAATTGGGGGGGATACGAGCAGTACTTC. It translates to CASSQANWGGYEQYF.

This clone was recorded only once. V usage is TRBV15 and J usage is TRBJ1-1, with a possible D match to TRBD1 (5 bases). Germline V CDR1 and CDR2: LNHNV, YYDKDF (reference sequence). This CDR3 spans 17 amino acids. V was cut by 0 bases and J by 4 bases, with 18 bases left in between. CDR3 protein: CATSREVGGPWSTEAFF. DNA for the CDR3: TGTGCCACCAGCAGAGAGGTCGGGGGTCCATGGAGCACTGAAGCTTTCTTT.

The chain has TRBV6-5 and TRBJ2-1; the D gene is possibly TRBD2 (7 bases). This CDR3 contains 14 residues. CDR1 is MNHEY, CDR2 SVGAGI, per germline. The V end lost 5 bases, the J end lost 5 bases, and 13 bases lay between the germline ends. The CDR3 is CASSRGGPNNEQFF. For the CDR3, the DNA is TGTGCCAGCAGTAGGGGGGGACCCAACAATGAGCAGTTCTTC.

The chain combines TRBV5-1 with TRBJ2-7, with TRBD2 identical over 7 bases. This CDR3 has 14 amino acids. Germline V gives CDR1 SGHRS, CDR2 YFSETQ. Trimming cost V 4 bases and J 2 bases; bases outside gene matches: 6. The CDR3 protein is CASSREGGAYEQYF. The CDR3 nucleotides read TGCGCCAGCAGCAGGGAGGGAGGGGCCTACGAGCAGTACTTC.

The chain combines TRBV7-9 with TRBJ1-2; D remains ambiguous. The length of the CDR3 is 16 residues. Germline lookup yields CDR1 SEHNR and CDR2 FQNEAQ (reference sequence). The ends were cut back, 0 bases at V and 0 bases at J, with 11 bases in the middle. The CDR3 DNA sequence: TGTGCCAGCAGCTTAGCCGCAGGTCGAGCTAACTATGGCTACACCTTC. Its protein is CASSLAAGRANYGYTF.

The J gene is TRBJ1-4, the V gene TRBV2; 7 bases map to TRBD1. Looked up from germline, CDR1 is SNHLY and CDR2 is FYNNEI. Trimming cost V 8 bases and J 8 bases; bases outside gene matches: 11. This CDR3 has 14 amino acids. CDR3 sequence: CASVGQGVREKLFF. Here the CDR3 DNA reads TGTGCCAGCGTCGGTCAGGGGGTCAGGGAAAAACTGTTTTTT.

The CDR3 nucleotides are TGTGCCAGCGGTTCGGGGGACACAGGGGCCAACGAGCAGTACTTC. It specifies CASGSGDTGANEQYF. This sequence joins TRBV5-6 and TRBJ2-7; D possibly corresponds to TRBD1 (7 bases). Trimming removed 7 bases at V and 5 bases at J, with 22 bases between. Germline loops: CDR1 SGHDT, CDR2 YYEEEE. CDR3 size: 15 residues.

The chain recombines TRBV29-1 with TRBJ2-3; 8 bases map to TRBD2. V lost 0 bases, J lost 5 bases, and 13 bases stayed unmatched. CDR1 SQVTM and CDR2 ANQGSEA come from the germline V gene. The CDR3 has 17 amino acids. The CDR3 spells CSVEDPGGSKGGDTQYF. As DNA, the CDR3 is TGCAGCGTTGAAGATCCGGGGGGGAGTAAAGGAGGAGATACGCAGTATTTT.

For the CDR3, the DNA is TGCGCCAGCAGCTTGGACGGGACAGGGGGCACGAACTATGGCTACACCTTC. Its translation is CASSLDGTGGTNYGYTF. The V and J genes are TRBV5-1 and TRBJ1-2; 12 bases line up with TRBD1. Per the germline V gene, CDR1 is SGHRS and CDR2 is YFSETQ. The CDR3 runs 17 residues. V lost 0 bases and J lost 2; bases outside the gene matches: 5. Full variable domain (missing parts from reference TRBV5-1 and TRBJ1-2): KAGVTQTPRYLIKTRGQQVTLSCSPISGHRSVSWYQQTPGQGLQFLFEYFSETQRNKGNFPGRFSGRQFSNSRSEMNVSTLELGDSALYLCASSLDGTGGTNYGYTFGSGTRLTVV.